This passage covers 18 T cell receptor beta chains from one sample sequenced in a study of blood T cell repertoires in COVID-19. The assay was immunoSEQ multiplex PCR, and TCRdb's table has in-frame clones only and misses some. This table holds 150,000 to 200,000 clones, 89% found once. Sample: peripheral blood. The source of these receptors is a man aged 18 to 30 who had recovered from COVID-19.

CDR3 protein: CASSLTGGVNYGYTF. The CDR3 DNA reads as TGCGCCAGCAGCTTGACAGGAGGGGTTAACTATGGCTACACCTTC. V gene TRBV5-1 combines with J gene TRBJ1-2; D possibly corresponds to TRBD1 (5 bases). Germline-derived CDR1 and CDR2 are SGHRS and YFSETQ. Trimming removed 1 base at V and 1 base at J, with 11 bases between. The CDR3 totals 15 residues.

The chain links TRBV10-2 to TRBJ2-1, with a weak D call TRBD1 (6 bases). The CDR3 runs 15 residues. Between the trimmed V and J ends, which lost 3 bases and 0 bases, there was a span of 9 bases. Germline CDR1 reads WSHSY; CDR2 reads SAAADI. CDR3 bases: TGCGCCAGCAGTGAAGACAGGAGCTCCTACAATGAGCAGTTCTTC. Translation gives CASSEDRSSYNEQFF.

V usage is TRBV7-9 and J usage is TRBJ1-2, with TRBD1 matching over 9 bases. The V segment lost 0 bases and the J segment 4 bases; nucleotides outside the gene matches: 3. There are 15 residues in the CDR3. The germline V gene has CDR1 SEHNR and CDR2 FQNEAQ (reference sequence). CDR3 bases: TGTGCCAGCAGCTTAGCCGGGACAGGGCTCTATGGCTACACCTTC. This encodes CASSLAGTGLYGYTF.

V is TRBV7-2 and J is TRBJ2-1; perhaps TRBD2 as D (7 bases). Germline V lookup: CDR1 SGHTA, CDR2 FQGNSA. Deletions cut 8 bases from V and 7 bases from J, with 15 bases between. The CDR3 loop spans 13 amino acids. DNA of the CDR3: TGTGCCAGCCGATTAGGGGGGGGAAATGAGCAGTTCTTC. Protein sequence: CASRLGGGNEQFF.

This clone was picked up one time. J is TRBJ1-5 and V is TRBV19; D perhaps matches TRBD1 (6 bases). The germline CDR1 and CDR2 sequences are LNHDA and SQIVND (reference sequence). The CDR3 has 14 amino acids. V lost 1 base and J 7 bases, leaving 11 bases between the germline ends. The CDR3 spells CASSIAGVRQPQHF. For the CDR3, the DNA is TGTGCCAGTAGTATAGCAGGGGTAAGGCAGCCCCAGCATTTT.

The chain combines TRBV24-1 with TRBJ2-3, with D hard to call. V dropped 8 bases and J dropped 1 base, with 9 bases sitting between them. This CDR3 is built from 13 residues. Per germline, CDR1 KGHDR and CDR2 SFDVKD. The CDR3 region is CATKLRGTDTQYF. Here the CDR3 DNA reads TGTGCCACCAAACTACGGGGCACAGATACGCAGTATTTT.

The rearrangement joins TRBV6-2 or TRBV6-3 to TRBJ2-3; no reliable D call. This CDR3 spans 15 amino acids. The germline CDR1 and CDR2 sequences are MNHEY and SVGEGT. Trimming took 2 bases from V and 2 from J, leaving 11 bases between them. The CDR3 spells CASSYLARDTDTQYF. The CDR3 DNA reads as TGTGCCAGCAGTTACCTCGCGAGAGACACAGATACGCAGTATTTT.

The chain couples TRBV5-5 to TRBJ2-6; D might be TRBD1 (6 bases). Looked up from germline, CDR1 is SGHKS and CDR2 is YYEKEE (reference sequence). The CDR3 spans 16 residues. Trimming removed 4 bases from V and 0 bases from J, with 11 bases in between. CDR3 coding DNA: TGTGCCAGCAGCCCGGGACATCTCTCTGGGGCCAACGTCCTGACTTTC. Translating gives CASSPGHLSGANVLTF.

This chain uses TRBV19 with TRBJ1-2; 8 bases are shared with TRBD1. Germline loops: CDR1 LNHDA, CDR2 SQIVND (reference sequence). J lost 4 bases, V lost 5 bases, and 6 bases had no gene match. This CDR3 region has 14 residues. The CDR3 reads CASSPGTGLYGYTF. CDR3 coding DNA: TGTGCCAGTAGTCCCGGGACAGGCCTCTATGGCTACACCTTC.

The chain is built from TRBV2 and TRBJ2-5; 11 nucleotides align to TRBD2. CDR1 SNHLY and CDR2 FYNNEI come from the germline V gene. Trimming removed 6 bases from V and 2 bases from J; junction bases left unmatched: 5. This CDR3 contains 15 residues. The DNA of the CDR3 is TGTGCCAGCAGAAGACTAGCGGGAAGTCAAGAGACCCAGTACTTC. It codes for CASRRLAGSQETQYF.

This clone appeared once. The CDR3 region has the DNA TGTGCCAGCAGCCAAGGGGTATTGTTAGCGGGAGGCGATACGCAGTATTTT. This translates into CASSQGVLLAGGDTQYF. The rearrangement links TRBV3-1 (or the pseudogene TRBV3-2) to TRBJ2-3; 10 bases match TRBD2. The CDR3 has 17 amino acids. In germline, CDR1 is LGHDT, CDR2 YNNKEL (reference sequence). Losses at the gene ends were 1 base for V and 6 bases for J; bases not matched to a gene: 10.

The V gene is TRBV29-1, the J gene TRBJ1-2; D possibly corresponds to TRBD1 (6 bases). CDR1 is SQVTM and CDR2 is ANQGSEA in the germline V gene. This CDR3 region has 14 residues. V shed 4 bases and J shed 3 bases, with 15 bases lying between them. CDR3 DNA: TGCAGCGTTGTGGCGCCAGGGGTGGACTATGGCTACACCTTC. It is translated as CSVVAPGVDYGYTF.

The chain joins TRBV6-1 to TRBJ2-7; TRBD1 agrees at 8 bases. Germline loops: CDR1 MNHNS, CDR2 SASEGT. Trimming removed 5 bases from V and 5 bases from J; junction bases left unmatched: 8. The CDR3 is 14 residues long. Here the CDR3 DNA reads TGTGCCAGCAGTCACGGACAGGGTGTCAACGAGCAGTACTTC. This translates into CASSHGQGVNEQYF.

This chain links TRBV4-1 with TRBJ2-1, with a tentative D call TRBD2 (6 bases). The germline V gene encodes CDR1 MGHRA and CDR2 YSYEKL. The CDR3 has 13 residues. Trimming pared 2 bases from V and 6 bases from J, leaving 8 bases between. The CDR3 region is CASSQTRGNEQFF. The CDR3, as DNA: TGCGCCAGCAGCCAAACGCGGGGCAATGAGCAGTTCTTC.

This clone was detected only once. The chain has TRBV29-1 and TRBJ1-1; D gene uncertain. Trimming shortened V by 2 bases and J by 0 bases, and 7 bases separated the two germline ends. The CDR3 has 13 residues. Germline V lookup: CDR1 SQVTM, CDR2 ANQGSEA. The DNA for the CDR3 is TGCAGCGTTGAAAACAGACTGAACACTGAAGCTTTCTTT. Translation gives CSVENRLNTEAFF.

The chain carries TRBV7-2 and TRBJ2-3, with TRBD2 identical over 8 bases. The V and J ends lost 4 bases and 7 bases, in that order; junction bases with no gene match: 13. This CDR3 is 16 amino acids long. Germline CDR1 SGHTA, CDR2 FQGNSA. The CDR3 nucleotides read TGTGCCAGCAGCTCGTCGGAAGCGGGAGTAATATATACGCAGTATTTT. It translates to CASSSSEAGVIYTQYF.

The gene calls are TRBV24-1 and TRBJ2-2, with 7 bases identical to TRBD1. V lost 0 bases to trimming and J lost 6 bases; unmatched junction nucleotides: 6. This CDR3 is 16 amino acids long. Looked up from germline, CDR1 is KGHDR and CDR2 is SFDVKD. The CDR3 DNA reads TGTGCCACCAGTGATTTGCCCGGGACAGCGGCCGGGGAGCTGTTTTTT. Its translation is CATSDLPGTAAGELFF.

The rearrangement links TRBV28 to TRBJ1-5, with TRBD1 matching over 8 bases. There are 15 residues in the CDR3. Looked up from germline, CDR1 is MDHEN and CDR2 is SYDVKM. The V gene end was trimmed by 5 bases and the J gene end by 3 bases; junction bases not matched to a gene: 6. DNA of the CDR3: TGTGCCAGCAGTCCCCGACAGGGGAACAATCAGCCCCAGCATTTT. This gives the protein CASSPRQGNNQPQHF.